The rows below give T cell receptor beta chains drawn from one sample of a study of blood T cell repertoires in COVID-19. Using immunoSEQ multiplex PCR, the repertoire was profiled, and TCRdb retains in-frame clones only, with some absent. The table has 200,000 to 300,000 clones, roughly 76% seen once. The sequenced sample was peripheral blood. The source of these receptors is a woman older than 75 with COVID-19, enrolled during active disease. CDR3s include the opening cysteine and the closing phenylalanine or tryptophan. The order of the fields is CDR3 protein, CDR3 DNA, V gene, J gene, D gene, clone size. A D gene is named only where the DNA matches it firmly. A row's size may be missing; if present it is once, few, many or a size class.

cdr3_aa: CASRLSGTSGGAYF
cdr3_nt: TGTGCCAGCAGACTCTCCGGGACTAGCGGGGGGGCGTACTTC
v_call: TRBV5-4
j_call: TRBJ2-7
d_call: TRBD2
clone_size: NA

cdr3_aa: CASSDRIRFEQYF
cdr3_nt: TGTGCCAGCTCGGACAGGATAAGGTTCGAGCAGTACTTC
v_call: TRBV3-1/TRBV3-2
j_call: TRBJ2-7
d_call: TRBD1
clone_size: NA

cdr3_aa: CASSPGTGGEKAQYF
cdr3_nt: TGTGCCAGCAGCCCGGGGACAGGCGGGGAGAAGGCCCAGTACTTC
v_call: TRBV5-4
j_call: TRBJ2-5
d_call: TRBD1
clone_size: NA

cdr3_aa: CASSFPTYGYTF
cdr3_nt: TGTGCCAGCAGCTTCCCGACTTATGGCTACACCTTC
v_call: TRBV3-1/TRBV3-2
j_call: TRBJ1-2
d_call: NA
clone_size: NA

cdr3_aa: CASSVSGNHYEQYF
cdr3_nt: TGTGCCAGCAGCGTAAGCGGGAACCACTACGAGCAGTACTTC
v_call: TRBV9
j_call: TRBJ2-7
d_call: TRBD2
clone_size: NA

cdr3_aa: CASSYRPAPYEQYF
cdr3_nt: TGTGCCAGCAGTTACCGTCCCGCGCCCTACGAGCAGTACTTC
v_call: TRBV6-2/TRBV6-3
j_call: TRBJ2-7
d_call: NA
clone_size: NA

cdr3_aa: CAWSDYGGSRFGYTF
cdr3_nt: TGTGCCTGGAGTGATTACGGGGGTTCTCGCTTTGGCTACACCTTC
v_call: TRBV30
j_call: TRBJ1-2
d_call: NA
clone_size: NA

cdr3_aa: CASSFKGANTEAFF
cdr3_nt: TGTGCCAGCAGTTTTAAAGGGGCGAACACTGAAGCTTTCTTT
v_call: TRBV27
j_call: TRBJ1-1
d_call: NA
clone_size: NA

cdr3_aa: CASSLTTDEQYF
cdr3_nt: TGTGCCAGCAGTTTAACCACTGACGAGCAGTACTTC
v_call: TRBV28
j_call: TRBJ2-7
d_call: NA
clone_size: NA

cdr3_aa: CASSQDRGMPYEQYF
cdr3_nt: TGCGCCAGCAGCCAAGATCGCGGGATGCCCTACGAGCAGTACTTC
v_call: TRBV4-3
j_call: TRBJ2-7
d_call: NA
clone_size: NA

cdr3_aa: CATSDSRTRGYEQYF
cdr3_nt: TGTGCCACCAGTGATTCAAGGACAAGAGGCTACGAGCAGTACTTC
v_call: TRBV24-1
j_call: TRBJ2-7
d_call: NA
clone_size: NA

cdr3_aa: CASSLGQGAGNTIYF
cdr3_nt: TGTGCCAGCAGCTTGGGACAGGGGGCTGGAAACACCATATATTTT
v_call: TRBV5-5
j_call: TRBJ1-3
d_call: TRBD1
clone_size: NA

cdr3_aa: CASSLHETQYF
cdr3_nt: TGTGCCAGCAGTTTACATGAGACCCAGTACTTC
v_call: TRBV12-3/TRBV12-4
j_call: TRBJ2-5
d_call: NA
clone_size: once

cdr3_aa: CASSDGLGQPNTEAFF
cdr3_nt: TGTGCCAGTAGTGACGGGTTAGGACAGCCGAACACTGAAGCTTTCTTT
v_call: TRBV19
j_call: TRBJ1-1
d_call: NA
clone_size: NA

cdr3_aa: CASSQDVHTSGSDNEQFF
cdr3_nt: TGCGCCAGCAGCCAAGATGTTCATACTAGCGGGAGTGACAATGAGCAGTTCTTC
v_call: TRBV4-1
j_call: TRBJ2-1
d_call: TRBD2
clone_size: NA

cdr3_aa: CASSPRQVGDTQYF
cdr3_nt: TGTGCCAGCTCACCGCGACAGGTCGGAGATACGCAGTATTTT
v_call: TRBV18
j_call: TRBJ2-3
d_call: NA
clone_size: NA

cdr3_aa: CASSPNQNPNEKLFF
cdr3_nt: TGTGCCAGCTCACCGAACCAGAACCCCAATGAAAAACTGTTTTTT
v_call: TRBV18
j_call: TRBJ1-4
d_call: NA
clone_size: NA

cdr3_aa: CASSNGQENTEAFF
cdr3_nt: TGTGCCAGCAGTAATGGGCAGGAGAACACTGAAGCTTTCTTT
v_call: TRBV2
j_call: TRBJ1-1
d_call: NA
clone_size: few

cdr3_aa: CASSFAGGNSPLHF
cdr3_nt: TGTGCCAGCAGTTTTGCCGGCGGAAATTCACCCCTCCACTTT
v_call: TRBV28
j_call: TRBJ1-6
d_call: NA
clone_size: NA

cdr3_aa: CASRSNPNTDEQYF
cdr3_nt: TGTGCCAGCAGGTCTAATCCTAATACCGACGAGCAGTACTTC
v_call: TRBV27
j_call: TRBJ2-7
d_call: NA
clone_size: once

cdr3_aa: CASSESGLSGNTIYF
cdr3_nt: TGCGCCAGCAGTGAGTCGGGACTCTCTGGAAACACCATATATTTT
v_call: TRBV10-2
j_call: TRBJ1-3
d_call: NA
clone_size: few

cdr3_aa: CASSLAGATDTQYF
cdr3_nt: TGTGCCAGCAGCTTAGCGGGAGCGACAGATACGCAGTATTTT
v_call: TRBV6-5
j_call: TRBJ2-3
d_call: TRBD2
clone_size: once

cdr3_aa: CASSQREGEDTQYF
cdr3_nt: TGTGCCAGCAGCCAGCGGGAGGGTGAAGATACGCAGTATTTT
v_call: TRBV11-3
j_call: TRBJ2-3
d_call: TRBD2
clone_size: NA

cdr3_aa: CASSRTSGGIQETQYF
cdr3_nt: TGCGCCAGCAGTCGGACTAGCGGGGGAATTCAAGAGACCCAGTACTTC
v_call: TRBV10-1
j_call: TRBJ2-5
d_call: TRBD2
clone_size: NA

cdr3_aa: CASSQLGALGNTIYF
cdr3_nt: TGTGCCAGCAGCCAATTGGGGGCGCTGGGAAACACCATATATTTT
v_call: TRBV3-1/TRBV3-2
j_call: TRBJ1-3
d_call: NA
clone_size: NA

cdr3_aa: CASSREPGNIQPQHF
cdr3_nt: TGTGCCAGCAGCCGAGAACCGGGAAACATTCAGCCCCAGCATTTT
v_call: TRBV7-8
j_call: TRBJ1-5
d_call: NA
clone_size: NA

cdr3_aa: CASSQGVVNNYGYTF
cdr3_nt: TGCGCCAGCAGCCAAGGAGTGGTAAATAACTATGGCTACACCTTC
v_call: TRBV4-1
j_call: TRBJ1-2
d_call: NA
clone_size: NA

cdr3_aa: CASSQEYEQYF
cdr3_nt: TGTGCCAGCAGCCAGGAATACGAGCAGTACTTC
v_call: TRBV6-5
j_call: TRBJ2-7
d_call: NA
clone_size: NA

cdr3_aa: CASSVDRGPAYEQYF
cdr3_nt: TGTGCCAGCAGCGTGGACAGGGGGCCTGCCTACGAGCAGTACTTC
v_call: TRBV11-2
j_call: TRBJ2-7
d_call: TRBD1
clone_size: NA

cdr3_aa: CASRPLGADTQYF
cdr3_nt: TGTGCCAGCAGGCCCCTAGGGGCAGATACGCAGTATTTT
v_call: TRBV12-3/TRBV12-4
j_call: TRBJ2-3
d_call: NA
clone_size: once

cdr3_aa: CASSFAAGRFSGNTIYF
cdr3_nt: TGTGCCAGCAGCTTCGCGGCAGGGAGGTTTTCTGGAAACACCATATATTTT
v_call: TRBV5-6
j_call: TRBJ1-3
d_call: NA
clone_size: few

cdr3_aa: CATSDHNYEQYF
cdr3_nt: TGTGCCACCAGTGACCACAACTACGAGCAGTACTTC
v_call: TRBV24-1
j_call: TRBJ2-7
d_call: NA
clone_size: many

cdr3_aa: CASSPNRGREYGYTF
cdr3_nt: TGTGCCAGCAGTCCTAACAGGGGGCGGGAGTATGGCTACACCTTC
v_call: TRBV27
j_call: TRBJ1-2
d_call: TRBD1
clone_size: once

cdr3_aa: CASSVTWDSNSPLHF
cdr3_nt: TGTGCCAGTAGCGTTACTTGGGACAGCAATTCACCCCTCCACTTT
v_call: TRBV19
j_call: TRBJ1-6
d_call: TRBD1
clone_size: NA

cdr3_aa: CASTGDRGGQIHF
cdr3_nt: TGTGCCAGCACTGGGGACAGGGGTGGACAAATCCACTTT
v_call: TRBV28
j_call: TRBJ1-6
d_call: TRBD1
clone_size: NA

cdr3_aa: CASSEVLGGKLFF
cdr3_nt: TGTGCCAGCAGTGAAGTCTTGGGGGGAAAACTGTTTTTT
v_call: TRBV6-1
j_call: TRBJ1-4
d_call: NA
clone_size: few

cdr3_aa: CASSPPGRGYTF
cdr3_nt: TGCGCCAGCAGTCCGCCCGGCAGGGGCTACACCTTC
v_call: TRBV4-1
j_call: TRBJ1-2
d_call: NA
clone_size: few

cdr3_aa: CASRKGVNTEAFF
cdr3_nt: TGTGCCAGCAGGAAGGGGGTGAACACTGAAGCTTTCTTT
v_call: TRBV12-3/TRBV12-4
j_call: TRBJ1-1
d_call: NA
clone_size: NA

cdr3_aa: CATSDLTGNGYTF
cdr3_nt: TGTGCCACCAGTGATTTGACAGGGAATGGCTACACCTTC
v_call: TRBV24-1
j_call: TRBJ1-2
d_call: NA
clone_size: few

cdr3_aa: CASSPGTGGHQPQHF
cdr3_nt: TGTGCCAGCAGCCCCGGGACAGGGGGCCATCAGCCCCAGCATTTT
v_call: TRBV9
j_call: TRBJ1-5
d_call: TRBD1
clone_size: NA